This T cell receptor beta chain was recovered during a study of blood T cell repertoires in COVID-19. Study-level background: The United States, Italy and Spain were the sources of the acute and convalescent COVID-19 samples.

This clone was seen only once. Trimming at V came to 0 bases and at J to 2 bases, leaving 7 bases not matched to a gene. Germline CDR1 reads SGDLS; CDR2 reads YYNGEE. There are 18 residues in the CDR3. Clinical history as reported by participants underpinned cohort assignment. The data were produced by immunoSEQ multiplex PCR, yet TCRdb's version contains in-frame clones alone and is incomplete. The table lists about 230,000 clones, under 90% of them singletons. V gene TRBV9 combines with J gene TRBJ2-3; 12 nucleotides line up with TRBD2. Sequencing used PBMCs or T cells enriched from blood (not recorded which). This sequence originates from a woman in her 30s with acute COVID-19. The CDR3 spells CASSVEPLAGGLTDTQYF. The CDR3 DNA sequence: TGTGCCAGCAGCGTAGAGCCGCTAGCGGGGGGGCTCACAGATACGCAGTATTTT.